The 32 T cell receptor beta chains below come from one sample, sequenced in a study of shared clonotypes between healthy human individuals. TCRdb keeps only in-frame clones here, not all; method: immunoSEQ multiplex PCR. This repertoire shows millions of clones, just over 90% found once; its top ten account for around 0.14%. Sequencing was carried out using naive CD4+ T cells sorted from blood. Subset noted: CD45RA+ positively selected. These receptor sequences come from a man aged 18 to 29 in good health.

The chain links TRBV6-1 to TRBJ1-1; 10 nucleotides match TRBD1. The CDR3 totals 19 residues. Per the germline V gene, CDR1 is MNHNS and CDR2 is SASEGT. Trimming cost V 1 base and J 0 bases; bases outside gene matches: 11. The CDR3 DNA reads as TGTGCCAGCAGTGAAGTGATTCCGGGACAGGGGTGGTTGAACACTGAAGCTTTCTTT. The encoded protein is CASSEVIPGQGWLNTEAFF.

The sample holds a few counts of this clone. The V and J genes are TRBV14 and TRBJ1-4; a possible D gene is TRBD1 (6 bases). The CDR3 covers 17 residues. Germline CDR1 reads SGHDN; CDR2 reads FVKESK. Between the trimmed V and J ends, which lost 0 bases and 8 bases, there was a span of 19 bases. CDR3 protein: CASSQDSHRGMGEKLFF. The CDR3 region has the DNA TGTGCCAGCAGCCAAGACTCCCATAGGGGGATGGGGGAAAAACTGTTTTTT.

The V and J genes are TRBV27 and TRBJ1-2, with TRBD1 identical over 7 bases. After removal of 5 bases from V and 6 bases from J, the junction contained 6 bases not matched to a gene. The CDR3 totals 13 residues. The V gene's germline CDR1 is MNHEY and CDR2 SMNVEV (reference sequence). The CDR3 nucleotides are TGTGCCAGCAGTCCCCAGACAGGGAATGGCTACACCTTC. Translated: CASSPQTGNGYTF.

The chain combines TRBV10-2 with TRBJ2-4, with 7 bases that match TRBD1. Germline V lookup: CDR1 WSHSY, CDR2 SAAADI. Trimming took 4 bases from V and 7 from J; bases not matched to a gene: 1. This CDR3 has 12 residues. This CDR3 reads CASSADRNIQYF. CDR3 DNA: TGCGCCAGCAGTGCGGACAGGAACATTCAGTACTTC.

This chain links TRBV5-4 with TRBJ1-2, with 8 positions matching TRBD1. The V and J ends lost 3 bases and 5 bases, in that order; junction bases with no gene match: 9. Germline V gives CDR1 SGHNT, CDR2 YYREEE (reference sequence). The CDR3 totals 15 residues. The CDR3 is CASSSGQGRSYGYTF. In DNA form, the CDR3 reads TGTGCCAGCAGCTCCGGACAGGGAAGGAGTTATGGCTACACCTTC. Drawing the rest from reference TRBV5-4 and TRBJ1-2, the complete variable domain is ETGVTQSPTHLIKTRGQQVTLRCSSQSGHNTVSWYQQALGQGPQFIFQYYREEENGRGNFPPRFSGLQFPNYSSELNVNALELDDSALYLCASSSGQGRSYGYTFGSGTRLTVV.

In regard to this clone: Other DNA variants within this sample encode the same CDR3. This chain connects TRBV10-3 to TRBJ2-7, with TRBD2 matching over 11 bases. Trimming at V came to 2 bases and at J to 2 bases, leaving 2 bases not matched to a gene. The germline V gene encodes CDR1 ENHRY and CDR2 SYGVKD. The CDR3 runs to 15 residues. CDR3 loop: CAISELAGGTYEQYF. CDR3 sequence (DNA): TGTGCCATCAGTGAGCTAGCGGGAGGAACCTACGAGCAGTACTTC.

The CDR3 region is CASSFGLDAGELFF. The CDR3, as DNA: TGTGCCAGCAGCTTCGGGCTAGATGCCGGGGAGCTGTTTTTT. V usage is TRBV11-2 and J usage is TRBJ2-2; D is ambiguous. The V gene lost 3 bases and the J gene lost 6 bases, with 11 bases spanning the gap. The CDR3 has 14 amino acids. CDR1 and CDR2 from the germline V gene are SGHAT and FQNNGV.

Details on this clone: The sample contains more than one DNA sequence encoding this CDR3. The CDR3: CASSLGGTSYNEQFF. In DNA, the CDR3 is TGCGCCAGCAGCTTAGGGGGTACCTCCTACAATGAGCAGTTCTTC. This chain connects TRBV5-1 to TRBJ2-1; D may be TRBD1 (6 bases). V lost 2 bases and J lost 0, with 9 bases in between. Germline CDR1 SGHRS, CDR2 YFSETQ. This CDR3 comprises 15 residues.

V and J are TRBV6-1 and TRBJ2-3; unclear D gene. The CDR3 is 11 residues long. Germline V lookup: CDR1 MNHNS, CDR2 SASEGT. With 8 bases removed from V and 7 bases from J, the gap between germline ends came to 10 bases. This chain's CDR3 is CASGVLNTQYF. Written as DNA, the CDR3 is TGTGCCAGCGGGGTCCTGAATACGCAGTATTTT.

The chain couples TRBV30 to TRBJ2-7, with D tentatively TRBD1 or TRBD2 (5 bases each). CDR1 GTSNPN and CDR2 SVGIG come from the germline V gene (reference sequence). Trimming cost V 5 bases and J 7 bases, with 24 bases left between them. The CDR3 runs to 15 residues. Here the CDR3 DNA reads TGTGCCTGGGCACGAACCGGGACCCTCCCCGGTGAGCAGTACTTC. Its translation is CAWARTGTLPGEQYF. Full variable domain (remainder filled in from reference TRBV30 and TRBJ2-7): SQTIHQWPATLVQPVGSPLSLECTVEGTSNPNLYWYRQAAGRGLQLLFYSVGIGQISSEVPQNLSASRPQDRQFILSSKKLLLSDSGFYLCAWARTGTLPGEQYFGPGTRLTVT.

The J gene is TRBJ2-2, the V gene TRBV4-3, with D perhaps TRBD1 (6 bases). CDR1 and CDR2 from the germline V gene are LGHNA and YSLEER. V dropped 3 bases and J dropped 2 bases, with 10 bases sitting between them. CDR3 length: 15 amino acids. The CDR3 DNA reads as TGCGCCAGCAGCCAGGTCAGGGGTAACACCGGGGAGCTGTTTTTT. Its translation is CASSQVRGNTGELFF.

This clone showed up just a few times. The chain couples TRBV7-8 to TRBJ1-1, with D perhaps matching TRBD1 (6 bases). This CDR3 is 13 amino acids long. Germline CDR1 is SGHVS and CDR2 is FQNEAQ. Trimming removed 5 bases from V and 4 bases from J, with 11 bases in between. The CDR3 coding sequence is TGTGCCAGCAGCCAGGGAGGGGGCACTGAAGCTTTCTTT. This gives the protein CASSQGGGTEAFF.

With regard to this clone: This CDR3 is also generated by other DNA sequences in the sample. The gene calls are TRBV7-9 and TRBJ2-7; TRBD2 aligns across 10 bases. The CDR3 extends over 15 amino acids. The ends lost 0 bases at V and 2 bases at J; junction bases unmatched: 1. In germline, CDR1 is SEHNR, CDR2 FQNEAQ (reference sequence). The CDR3 is CASSLAAGGPYEQYF. For the CDR3, the DNA is TGTGCCAGCAGCTTAGCAGCGGGAGGGCCCTACGAGCAGTACTTC.

J is TRBJ2-2 and V is TRBV11-3; tentatively, D is TRBD1 or TRBD2 (6 bases each). Trimming pared 5 bases from V and 3 bases from J, leaving 19 bases between. Germline V lookup: CDR1 SGHNT, CDR2 YENEEA. This CDR3 is built from 17 residues. The CDR3 DNA sequence: TGTGCCAGCAGCCGACCCCAAGGGGGGCGGGACACCGGGGAGCTGTTTTTT. The encoded protein is CASSRPQGGRDTGELFF.

The chain recombines TRBV10-3 with TRBJ2-7; 8 bases fit TRBD1. Unmatched junction bases numbered 9, after V lost 5 bases and J lost 6 bases. CDR3 length: 14 amino acids. Germline V gene lookup returns CDR1 ENHRY and CDR2 SYGVKD. Written as DNA, the CDR3 is TGTGCCATCAGTCCGCGGACAGGGTCCGCCGAGCAGTACTTC. This sequence encodes CAISPRTGSAEQYF.

This clone was detected only once. This sequence joins TRBV28 and TRBJ1-1; D might be TRBD1 (5 bases). The V gene's germline CDR1 is MDHEN and CDR2 SYDVKM. The CDR3 consists of 13 residues. V lost 6 bases and J 4 bases, leaving 12 bases between the germline ends. The CDR3 nucleotides are TGTGCCAGCAGAACGGGGGGAAGCACTGAAGCTTTCTTT. Its protein product is CASRTGGSTEAFF.

J is TRBJ2-7 and V is TRBV10-3; the match to TRBD2 covers 8 bases. CDR1 is ENHRY and CDR2 is SYGVKD in the germline V gene. Germline trimming cut 6 bases from V and 4 bases from J; bases unmatched to any gene: 5. The CDR3 is made up of 13 amino acids. DNA for the CDR3: TGTGCCATCAGCCGACTAGCGTCTTACGAGCAGTACTTC. Its protein is CAISRLASYEQYF.

The V call is TRBV5-4, the J call TRBJ2-2; D uncertain. V lost 0 bases and J 4 bases, leaving 10 bases between the germline ends. CDR3 length: 15 residues. Germline CDR1 SGHNT, CDR2 YYREEE (reference sequence). CDR3 sequence: CASSLVAEATGELFF. CDR3 sequence (DNA): TGTGCCAGCAGCTTGGTAGCTGAGGCCACCGGGGAGCTGTTTTTT.

This chain links TRBV5-5 with TRBJ2-1; the D gene is possibly TRBD1 (5 bases). Germline-derived CDR1 and CDR2 are SGHKS and YYEKEE (reference sequence). Trimming took off 4 bases at V and 10 bases at J, with 9 bases between the two ends. The CDR3 is 11 amino acids. DNA of the CDR3: TGTGCCAGCAGCATCAGGGTCGAGCAGTTCTTC. This codes for CASSIRVEQFF. The full variable domain, in which reference TRBV5-5 and TRBJ2-1 provide the parts outside the CDR3, is DAGVTQSPTHLIKTRGQQVTLRCSPISGHKSVSWYQQVLGQGPQFIFQYYEKEERGRGNFPDRFSARQFPNYSSELNVNALLLGDSALYLCASSIRVEQFFGPGTRLTVL.

The chain uses TRBV7-2 and TRBJ2-3; D call uncertain. The germline V and J ends were trimmed by 5 bases and 6 bases, with 9 bases remaining between them. Germline assignment: CDR1 SGHTA and CDR2 FQGNSA. The CDR3 sequence is 12 residues long. The CDR3 sequence is CASSRTADTQYF. DNA of the CDR3: TGTGCCAGCAGCCGGACGGCCGATACGCAGTATTTT.

The chain uses TRBV27 and TRBJ2-5; D remains unclear. The CDR3 is 16 residues long. V was cut by 1 base and J by 9 bases, with 21 bases left in between. Germline CDR1 MNHEY, CDR2 SMNVEV (reference sequence). This chain's CDR3 is CASSLWVGPTPKAQYF. CDR3 in DNA: TGTGCCAGCAGTTTATGGGTAGGGCCCACGCCGAAGGCCCAGTACTTC.

Worth noting for this clone: Distinct nucleotide sequences in the sample also encode this CDR3. J is TRBJ1-4 and V is TRBV5-1; 9 bases are shared with TRBD1. The CDR3 consists of 14 residues. Germline CDR1 is SGHRS and CDR2 is YFSETQ. V dropped 4 bases and J dropped 5; count of bases not matched to a gene: 3. The CDR3 bases are TGCGCCAGCAGCAGGACAGGGGTCAATGAAAAACTGTTTTTT. Translation gives CASSRTGVNEKLFF.

The V and J genes are TRBV12-5 and TRBJ1-3; D uncertain. V lost 6 bases, J lost 1 base, and 13 bases lay in between. CDR1 is LGHNT, CDR2 FRNRAP, per germline. CDR3 size: 15 residues. Here the CDR3 DNA reads TGTGCTAGTGGCCCCACCACCGCGTCTGGAAACACCATATATTTT. Encoded protein: CASGPTTASGNTIYF.

The CDR3, as DNA: TGTGCCAGCACCCCCCGTTCGCGGGGCACAGATACGCAGTATTTT. As protein: CASTPRSRGTDTQYF. This chain joins TRBV7-2 and TRBJ2-3; D might be TRBD2 (5 bases). Deletions cut 7 bases from V and 1 base from J, with 15 bases between. The CDR3 contains 15 residues. The germline CDR1 and CDR2 sequences are SGHTA and FQGNSA.

The chain combines TRBV19 with TRBJ2-5; D remains ambiguous. The germline V and J ends were trimmed by 3 bases and 1 base, with 12 bases remaining between them. CDR1 LNHDA and CDR2 SQIVND come from the germline V gene (reference sequence). CDR3 length: 15 residues. Written as DNA, the CDR3 is TGTGCCAGTAGTATTTCTCTAGGACCCCAAGAGACCCAGTACTTC. The encoded protein is CASSISLGPQETQYF. The full variable domain, rest sourced from reference TRBV19 and TRBJ2-5, is DGGITQSPKYLFRKEGQNVTLSCEQNLNHDAMYWYRQDPGQGLRLIYYSQIVNDFQKGDIAEGYSVSREKKESFPLTVTSAQKNPTAFYLCASSISLGPQETQYFGPGTRLLVL.

This clone has only one observation. CDR3 DNA: TGTGCCTGGAGCTTACAGGGAGAAGCTTTCTTT. Its protein is CAWSLQGEAFF. The chain employs TRBV30 and TRBJ1-1; possibly TRBD1 for D (6 bases). This CDR3 is 11 amino acids long. Trimming took 3 bases from V and 8 from J, leaving 10 bases between them. Germline CDR1 is GTSNPN and CDR2 is SVGIG (reference sequence).

The chain joins TRBV29-1 to TRBJ2-5; 11 bases are shared with TRBD2. The CDR3 sequence is 13 residues long. Germline CDR1 SQVTM, CDR2 ANQGSEA. The J segment lost 4 bases and the V segment lost 6 bases, leaving 4 bases of the junction unmatched. CDR3 sequence reads: CSVDGLAGETQYF. The CDR3 bases are TGCAGCGTCGATGGACTAGCGGGAGAGACCCAGTACTTC.

The gene calls are TRBV5-8 and TRBJ1-4; D remains unclear. In germline, CDR1 is SGHTS, CDR2 YDEGEE. There are 15 residues in the CDR3. Trimming cost V 1 base and J 3 bases, with 10 bases left between them. CDR3 sequence reads: CASSLSGGPNEKLFF. DNA of the CDR3: TGTGCCAGCAGCTTGTCGGGAGGCCCTAATGAAAAACTGTTTTTT.

The chain is built from TRBV7-2 and TRBJ2-1, with a weak D call TRBD1 (5 bases). The ends were cut back, 7 bases at V and 1 base at J, with 17 bases in the middle. Germline-derived CDR1 and CDR2 are SGHTA and FQGNSA. This CDR3 has 16 amino acids. The CDR3: CASTSDGAGSYNEQFF. CDR3 in DNA: TGTGCCAGCACCTCAGATGGGGCTGGGTCCTACAATGAGCAGTTCTTC.

The chain has TRBV6-1 and TRBJ2-7; tentatively, D is TRBD1 or TRBD2 (5 bases each). Trimming removed 3 bases at V and 6 bases at J, with 12 bases between. This CDR3 is 13 amino acids long. The germline CDR1 and CDR2 sequences are MNHNS and SASEGT. The DNA of the CDR3 is TGTGCCAGCAGTGACCGGGACGCTAGCGAGCAGTACTTC. It codes for CASSDRDASEQYF.

This chain links TRBV29-1 with TRBJ2-2; D unclear. Trimming took off 6 bases at V and 3 bases at J, with 5 bases between the two ends. The CDR3 covers 11 residues. Germline CDR1 and CDR2: SQVTM and ANQGSEA. CDR3 in DNA: TGCAGCGTCACTTACACCGGGGAGCTGTTTTTT. Protein: CSVTYTGELFF.

The chain recombines TRBV10-1 with TRBJ2-3; TRBD2 is a possible D gene (7 bases). The V and J ends lost 5 bases and 1 base respectively, with 13 bases between them. The length of the CDR3 is 15 residues. Germline CDR1 is WNHNN and CDR2 is SYGVQD (reference sequence). This chain's CDR3 is CASSPRGAGTDTQYF. The CDR3 nucleotides read TGCGCCAGCAGTCCCCGGGGGGCCGGCACAGATACGCAGTATTTT.